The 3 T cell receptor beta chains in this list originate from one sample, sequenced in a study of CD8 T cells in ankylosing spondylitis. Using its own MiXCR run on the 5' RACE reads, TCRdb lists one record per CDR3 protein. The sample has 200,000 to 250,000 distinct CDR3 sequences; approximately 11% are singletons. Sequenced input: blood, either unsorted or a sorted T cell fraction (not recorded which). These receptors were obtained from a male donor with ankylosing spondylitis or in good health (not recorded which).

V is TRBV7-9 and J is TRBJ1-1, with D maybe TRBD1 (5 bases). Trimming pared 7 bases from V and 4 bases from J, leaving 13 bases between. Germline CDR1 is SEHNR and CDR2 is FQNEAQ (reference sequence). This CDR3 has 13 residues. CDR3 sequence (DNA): TGTGCCAGCACCATTGGGGGGGGCACTGAAGCTTTCTTT. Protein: CASTIGGGTEAFF.

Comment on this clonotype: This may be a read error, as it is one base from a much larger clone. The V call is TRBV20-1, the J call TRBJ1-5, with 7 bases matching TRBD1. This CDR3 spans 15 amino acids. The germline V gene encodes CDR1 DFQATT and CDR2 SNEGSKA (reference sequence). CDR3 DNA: TGCAGTGCTAGCACGACAGGGCAGGGCAATCGGCCCCAGCATTTT. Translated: CSASTTGQGNRPQHF.

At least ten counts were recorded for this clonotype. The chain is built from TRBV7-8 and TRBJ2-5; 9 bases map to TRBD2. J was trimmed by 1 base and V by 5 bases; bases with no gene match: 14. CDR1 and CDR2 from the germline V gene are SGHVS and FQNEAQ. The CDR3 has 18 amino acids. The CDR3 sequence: CASSLRGPGLAFQETQYF. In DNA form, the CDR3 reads TGTGCCAGCAGCCTCCGCGGGCCGGGACTAGCCTTCCAAGAGACCCAGTACTTC.